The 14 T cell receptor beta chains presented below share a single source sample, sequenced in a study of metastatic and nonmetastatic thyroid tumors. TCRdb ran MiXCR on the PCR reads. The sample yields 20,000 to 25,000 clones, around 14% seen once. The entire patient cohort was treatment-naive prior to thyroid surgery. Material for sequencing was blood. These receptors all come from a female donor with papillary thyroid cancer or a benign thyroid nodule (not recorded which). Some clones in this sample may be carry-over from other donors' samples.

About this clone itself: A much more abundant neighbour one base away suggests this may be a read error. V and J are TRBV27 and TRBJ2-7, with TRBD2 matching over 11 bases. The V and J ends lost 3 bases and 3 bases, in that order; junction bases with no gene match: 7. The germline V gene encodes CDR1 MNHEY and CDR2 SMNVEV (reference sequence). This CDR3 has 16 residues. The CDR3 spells CASSLSSGRPNYEQYF. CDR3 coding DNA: TGTGCCAGCAGTTTGTCTAGCGGGAGGCCTAACTACGAGCAGTACTTC.

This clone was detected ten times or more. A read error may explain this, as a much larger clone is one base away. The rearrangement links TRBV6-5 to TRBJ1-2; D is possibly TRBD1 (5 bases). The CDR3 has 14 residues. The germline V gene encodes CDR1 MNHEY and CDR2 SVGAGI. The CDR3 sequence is CAGSYGGAGYGYTF. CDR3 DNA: TGTGCCGGCAGTTACGGGGGAGCCGGGTATGGCTACACCTTC.

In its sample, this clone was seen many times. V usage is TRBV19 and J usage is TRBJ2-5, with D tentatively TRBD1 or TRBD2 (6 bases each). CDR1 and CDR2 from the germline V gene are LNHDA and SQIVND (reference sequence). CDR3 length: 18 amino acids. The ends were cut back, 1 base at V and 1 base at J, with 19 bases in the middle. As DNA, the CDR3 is TGTGCCAGTAGTATAGGCTGGGGCAGGGGAGGCGGCCAAGAGACCCAGTACTTC. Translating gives CASSIGWGRGGGQETQYF.

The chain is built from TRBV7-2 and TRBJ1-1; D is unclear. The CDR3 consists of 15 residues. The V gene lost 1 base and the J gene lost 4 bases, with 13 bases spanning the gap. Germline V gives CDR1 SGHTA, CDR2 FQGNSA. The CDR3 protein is CASSLDGPAVTEAFF. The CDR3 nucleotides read TGTGCCAGCAGCTTAGACGGGCCGGCAGTCACTGAAGCTTTCTTT. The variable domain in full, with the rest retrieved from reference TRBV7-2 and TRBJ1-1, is GAGVSQSPSNKVTEKGKDVELRCDPISGHTALYWYRQSLGQGLEFLIYFQGNSAPDKSGLPSDRFSAERTGGSVSTLTIQRTQQEDSAVYLCASSLDGPAVTEAFFGQGTRLTVV.

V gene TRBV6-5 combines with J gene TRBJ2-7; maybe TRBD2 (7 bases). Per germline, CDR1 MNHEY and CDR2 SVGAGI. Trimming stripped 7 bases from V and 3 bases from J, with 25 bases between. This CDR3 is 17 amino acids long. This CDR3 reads CASKFAGAGPRNYEQYF. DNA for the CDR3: TGTGCCAGCAAGTTTGCGGGGGCGGGGCCGAGAAACTACGAGCAGTACTTC.

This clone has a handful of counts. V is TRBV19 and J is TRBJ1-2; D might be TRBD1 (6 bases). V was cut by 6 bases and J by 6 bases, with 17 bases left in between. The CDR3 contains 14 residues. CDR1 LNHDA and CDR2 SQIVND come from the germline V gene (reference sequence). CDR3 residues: CASRTIVQGHGYTF. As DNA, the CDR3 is TGTGCCAGTAGAACGATTGTACAGGGTCATGGCTACACCTTC.

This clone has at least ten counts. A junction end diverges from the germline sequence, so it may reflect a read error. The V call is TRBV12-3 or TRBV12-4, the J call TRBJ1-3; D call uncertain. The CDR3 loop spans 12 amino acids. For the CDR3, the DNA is TGTGCCACCAGTTTTGGTGGAAACACCATATATTTT. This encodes CATSFGGNTIYF.

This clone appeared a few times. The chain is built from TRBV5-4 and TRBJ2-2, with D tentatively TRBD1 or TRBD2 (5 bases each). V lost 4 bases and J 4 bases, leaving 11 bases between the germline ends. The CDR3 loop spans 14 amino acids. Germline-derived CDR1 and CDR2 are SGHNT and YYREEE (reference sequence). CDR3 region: CASSRDRFTGELFF. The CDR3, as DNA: TGTGCCAGCAGCCGGGACCGATTCACCGGGGAGCTGTTTTTT.

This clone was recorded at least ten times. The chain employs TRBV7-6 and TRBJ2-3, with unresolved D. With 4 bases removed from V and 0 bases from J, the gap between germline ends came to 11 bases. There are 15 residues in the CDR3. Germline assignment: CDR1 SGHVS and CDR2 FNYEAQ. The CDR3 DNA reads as TGTGCCAGCAGCTCGGCCCTGAAAAGCACAGATACGCAGTATTTT. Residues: CASSSALKSTDTQYF.

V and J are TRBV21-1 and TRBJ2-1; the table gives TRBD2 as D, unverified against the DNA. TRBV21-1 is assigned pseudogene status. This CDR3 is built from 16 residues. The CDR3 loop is CASSSSERTLNNEQFF. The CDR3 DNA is TGTGCCAGCAGCTCCTCGGAGCGGACTTTGAACAATGAGCAGTTCTTC.

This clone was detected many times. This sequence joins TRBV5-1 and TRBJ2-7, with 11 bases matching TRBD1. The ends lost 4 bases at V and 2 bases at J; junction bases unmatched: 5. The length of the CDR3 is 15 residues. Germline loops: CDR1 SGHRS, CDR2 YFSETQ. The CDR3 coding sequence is TGCGCCAGCAGCCCGGGACAGGGGGGGACCTACGAGCAGTACTTC. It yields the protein CASSPGQGGTYEQYF.

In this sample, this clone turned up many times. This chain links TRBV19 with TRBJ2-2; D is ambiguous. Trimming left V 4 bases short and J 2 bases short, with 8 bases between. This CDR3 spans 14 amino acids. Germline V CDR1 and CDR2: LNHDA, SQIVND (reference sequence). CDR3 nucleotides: TGTGCCAGTAGTAACAGTTTTAACACCGGGGAGCTGTTTTTT. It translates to CASSNSFNTGELFF.

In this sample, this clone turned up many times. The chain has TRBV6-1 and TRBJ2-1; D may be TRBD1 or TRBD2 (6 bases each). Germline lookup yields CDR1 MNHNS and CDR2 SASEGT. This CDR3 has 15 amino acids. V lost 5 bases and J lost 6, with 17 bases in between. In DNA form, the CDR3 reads TGTGCCAGCAGTTTTTCTGGGGGGCAGGTCAATGAGCAGTTCTTC. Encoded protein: CASSFSGGQVNEQFF.

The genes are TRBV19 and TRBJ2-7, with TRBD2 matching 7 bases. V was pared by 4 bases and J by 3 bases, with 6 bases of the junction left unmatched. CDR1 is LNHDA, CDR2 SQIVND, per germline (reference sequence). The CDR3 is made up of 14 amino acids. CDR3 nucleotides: TGTGCCAGTAGTAACGAAGCGGGGTACTACGAGCAGTACTTC. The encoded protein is CASSNEAGYYEQYF.